This passage covers 18 T cell receptor beta chains from one sample sequenced in a study of T-cell reconstitution after alpha-beta-depleted transplantation in children. Preparation of the TCRbeta library was carried out with unique molecular identifiers. MiXCR, applied by TCRdb to the PCR reads, yields one record per CDR3 protein. The table has approximately 390,000 distinct CDR3 sequences, approximately 11% seen once. Material: PBMCs from the stem cell graft donor, obtained from the stem cell graft. The source is a human donor who donated a stem cell graft to a child with acute myeloid leukemia.

The chain has TRBV11-2 and TRBJ2-5; 8 nucleotides match TRBD1. Trimming removed 3 bases from V and 4 bases from J; junction bases left unmatched: 7. This CDR3 has 15 amino acids. Germline CDR1 reads SGHAT; CDR2 reads FQNNGV. CDR3 sequence (DNA): TGTGCCAGCAGCTTGGGGACAGGTGGGAGAGAGACCCAGTACTTC. Translating gives CASSLGTGGRETQYF.

On this clonotype: A read error may account for a junction end that differs from germline. V and J are TRBV20-1 and TRBJ1-2; unclear D gene. Germline values: CDR1 DFQATT, CDR2 SNEGSKA (reference sequence). This CDR3 spans 16 amino acids. CDR3 sequence (DNA): TGCTGTGCCCGCCCCATCGACGCTCCCTCCCTCTATGGCTACACCTTC. Translated: CCARPIDAPSLYGYTF.

Details on this clonotype: This clone may be a read error of a much larger clone one base away. The chain couples TRBV20-1 to TRBJ2-7; TRBD2 aligns across 8 bases. Germline-derived CDR1 and CDR2 are DFQATT and SNEGSKA (reference sequence). The CDR3 loop spans 15 amino acids. The CDR3 loop is CSAGDPRGSGTEQYF. For the CDR3, the DNA is TGCAGTGCTGGAGACCCCCGTGGTAGCGGGACCGAGCAGTACTTC.

This clonotype was seen only a few times. V and J are TRBV7-2 and TRBJ1-1; 9 bases line up with TRBD1. The CDR3 loop spans 15 amino acids. J was trimmed by 8 bases and V by 2 bases; bases with no gene match: 9. The germline CDR1 and CDR2 sequences are SGHTA and FQGNSA. In nucleotides, the CDR3 is TGTGCCAGCAGCTTAACCTTCGGACAGGGGAGGGAAGCTTTCTTT. Protein: CASSLTFGQGREAFF. Using reference TRBV7-2 and TRBJ1-1 for the parts outside the CDR3, the full variable domain is GAGVSQSPSNKVTEKGKDVELRCDPISGHTALYWYRQSLGQGLEFLIYFQGNSAPDKSGLPSDRFSAERTGGSVSTLTIQRTQQEDSAVYLCASSLTFGQGREAFFGQGTRLTVV.

There are many counts of this clonotype. The chain combines TRBV6-1 with TRBJ2-1, with 10 bases lining up with TRBD2. Per the germline V gene, CDR1 is MNHNS and CDR2 is SASEGT. The CDR3 is made up of 14 amino acids. Unmatched junction bases numbered 2, after V lost 3 bases and J lost 6 bases. CDR3 in DNA: TGTGCCAGCAGTGATAAGCGGGGGGGCAATGAGCAGTTCTTC. It encodes CASSDKRGGNEQFF.

This clonotype was observed at least ten times. J is TRBJ2-5 and V is TRBV4-1; D unclear. The V end lost 4 bases, the J end lost 5 bases, and 11 bases lay between the germline ends. The germline gives CDR1 MGHRA, CDR2 YSYEKL. This CDR3 has 13 amino acids. The CDR3 DNA sequence: TGCGCCAGCAGCCTCTTCCCCGCGGAGACCCAGTACTTC. It encodes CASSLFPAETQYF.

The chain combines TRBV7-2 with TRBJ2-2; the D gene is possibly TRBD1 (6 bases). Trimming left V 6 bases short and J 1 base short, with 15 bases between. Germline CDR1 SGHTA, CDR2 FQGNSA. The CDR3 spans 16 residues. The DNA for the CDR3 is TGTGCCAGCAGTAGATCCGGGACATTGAACACCGGGGAGCTGTTTTTT. Translated: CASSRSGTLNTGELFF.

This clonotype was recorded a few times. The rearrangement uses TRBV5-1 and TRBJ2-5; 8 nucleotides align to TRBD2. Germline CDR1 reads SGHRS; CDR2 reads YFSETQ. The CDR3 length is 14 residues. Trimming cost V 1 base and J 5 bases; bases outside gene matches: 4. In DNA, the CDR3 is TGCGCCAGCAGCTTGAGGCGGGGGGCGGAGACCCAGTACTTC. Its translation is CASSLRRGAETQYF.

This clonotype has only a few counts. The chain employs TRBV7-3 and TRBJ2-1; 11 nucleotides agree with TRBD2. V lost 5 bases to trimming and J lost 5 bases; unmatched junction nucleotides: 2. This CDR3 has 14 residues. Germline CDR1 reads SGHTA; CDR2 reads FQGTGA. DNA for the CDR3: TGTGCCAGCAGCGATAGCGGGGGGGACAATGAGCAGTTCTTC. Amino acid sequence: CASSDSGGDNEQFF.

This clonotype was found many times. The chain carries TRBV20-1 and TRBJ1-2, with D possibly matching TRBD1 (6 bases). CDR1 is DFQATT, CDR2 SNEGSKA, per germline (reference sequence). There are 12 residues in the CDR3. V dropped 5 bases and J dropped 6 bases, with 13 bases sitting between them. CDR3 DNA sequence: TGCAGTGCTCCTTGGGACATCAATGGCTACACCTTC. Translating it yields CSAPWDINGYTF.

The sample holds a few counts of this clonotype. The chain links TRBV7-3 to TRBJ2-1, with TRBD2 matching 9 bases. V shed 5 bases and J 5 bases; nucleotides not matched to a gene: 7. CDR3 size: 15 residues. The germline gives CDR1 SGHTA, CDR2 FQGTGA. The CDR3, as DNA: TGTGCCAGCAGCGAGAGGGGACTAGCTGACAATGAGCAGTTCTTC. Its protein is CASSERGLADNEQFF.

This clonotype was seen a handful of times. The CDR3 reads CSATDRADYGYTF. CDR3 nucleotide sequence: TGCAGTGCTACAGACAGGGCTGACTATGGCTACACCTTC. The chain recombines TRBV20-1 with TRBJ1-2; 7 bases map to TRBD1. V shed 4 bases and J 3 bases; nucleotides not matched to a gene: 5. The CDR3 is made up of 13 amino acids. In germline, CDR1 is DFQATT, CDR2 SNEGSKA (reference sequence).

The rearrangement joins TRBV10-3 to TRBJ2-7; 11 nucleotides agree with TRBD2. Trimming took 8 bases from V and 2 from J; bases not matched to a gene: 11. This CDR3 has 16 amino acids. From germline, CDR1 is ENHRY and CDR2 SYGVKD. The CDR3 DNA is TGTGCCATCGTGACTAGCGGGACCCGACTACCCTACGAGCAGTACTTC. It specifies CAIVTSGTRLPYEQYF.

This clonotype was observed many times. This chain links TRBV5-6 with TRBJ2-5; 7 nucleotides align to TRBD1. With 6 bases clipped from V and 5 bases from J, the junction kept 16 bases outside the gene matches. The CDR3 is 16 residues long. Germline V lookup: CDR1 SGHDT, CDR2 YYEEEE. CDR3 region: CASTRTLQGMGETQYF. In DNA form, the CDR3 reads TGTGCCAGCACCCGGACCCTACAGGGGATGGGGGAGACCCAGTACTTC.

This clonotype was detected many times. The chain uses TRBV6-1 and TRBJ2-7; D possibly corresponds to TRBD1 (6 bases). The CDR3 spans 16 residues. V gave up 0 bases and J gave up 2 bases, with 14 bases separating them. Germline values: CDR1 MNHNS, CDR2 SASEGT. In DNA form, the CDR3 reads TGTGCCAGCAGTGAAGCGTCAGGGGATTTGACCTACGAGCAGTACGTC. Translation: CASSEASGDLTYEQYV.

This clonotype was counted between two and nine times. The rearrangement links TRBV7-3 to TRBJ2-3, with D hard to call. Trimming left V 2 bases short and J 3 bases short, with 9 bases between. The germline gives CDR1 SGHTA, CDR2 FQGTGA. This CDR3 comprises 14 residues. The CDR3 here is CASSLQPPTDTQYF. The CDR3 DNA is TGTGCCAGCAGCTTACAACCGCCGACAGATACGCAGTATTTT.

This clonotype showed up many times. DNA for the CDR3: TGTGCCAGCAGTTTGCCCGACGGTTTTGGGCAGCCCCAGCATTTT. It is translated as CASSLPDGFGQPQHF. This chain connects TRBV28 to TRBJ1-5; D is uncertain. The CDR3 length is 15 residues. Germline V lookup: CDR1 MDHEN, CDR2 SYDVKM. Trimming removed 3 bases at V and 7 bases at J, with 16 bases between.

In this sample, this clonotype turned up a few times. The V and J genes are TRBV21-1 and TRBJ2-1; the table gives TRBD2 as D, unverified against the DNA. TRBV21-1 has pseudogene status. This CDR3 comprises 13 residues. Here the CDR3 DNA reads TGTGCCAGCAGCAAAGTTGGGACTAGCTACCCGTTCTTC. This translates into CASSKVGTSYPFF.